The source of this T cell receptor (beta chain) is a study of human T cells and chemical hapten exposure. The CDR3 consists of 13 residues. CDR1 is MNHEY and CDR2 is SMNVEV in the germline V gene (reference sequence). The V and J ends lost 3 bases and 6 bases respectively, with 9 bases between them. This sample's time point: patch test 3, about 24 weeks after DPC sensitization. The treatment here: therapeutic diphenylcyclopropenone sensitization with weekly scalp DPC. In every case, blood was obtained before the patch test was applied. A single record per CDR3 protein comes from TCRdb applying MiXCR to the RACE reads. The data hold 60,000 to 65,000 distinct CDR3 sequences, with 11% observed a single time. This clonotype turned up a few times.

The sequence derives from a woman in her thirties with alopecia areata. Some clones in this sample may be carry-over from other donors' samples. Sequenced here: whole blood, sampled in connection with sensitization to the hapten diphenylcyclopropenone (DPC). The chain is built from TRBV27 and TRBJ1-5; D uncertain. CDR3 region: CASSFSASQPQHF. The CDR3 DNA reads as TGTGCCAGCAGTTTCTCTGCGAGTCAGCCCCAGCATTTT.